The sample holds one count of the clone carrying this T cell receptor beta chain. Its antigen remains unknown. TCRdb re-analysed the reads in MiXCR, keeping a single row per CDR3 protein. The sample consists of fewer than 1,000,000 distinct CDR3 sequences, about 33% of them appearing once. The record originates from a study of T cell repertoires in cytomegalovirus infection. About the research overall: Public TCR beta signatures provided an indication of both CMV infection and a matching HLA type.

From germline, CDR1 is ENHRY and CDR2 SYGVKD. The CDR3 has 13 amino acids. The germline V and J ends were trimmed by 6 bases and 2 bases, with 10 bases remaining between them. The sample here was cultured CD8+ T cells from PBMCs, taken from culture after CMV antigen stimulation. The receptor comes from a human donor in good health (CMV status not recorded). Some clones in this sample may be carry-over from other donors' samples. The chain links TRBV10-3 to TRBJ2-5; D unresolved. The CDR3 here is CAISKIEQETQYF. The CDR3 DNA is TGTGCCATCAGCAAGATAGAACAAGAGACCCAGTACTTC.